This T cell receptor (beta chain) came from a study of Ad26.COV2.S vaccination and SARS-CoV-2 variants. Study overall: In the COV1001 trial, the donor was in the Ad26.COV2.S arm.

The germline V gene encodes CDR1 MRHNA and CDR2 SNTAGT. The CDR3 totals 12 residues. Trimming took off 4 bases at V and 4 bases at J, with 7 bases between the two ends. Regarding treatment: approximately 18 received Ad26.COV2.S at low or high dose, single or two shots; 5 received placebo; per-sample allocation not given. Specimen acquisition occurred on day 63 following the initial vaccine or placebo injection. Vaccination employed an Ad26 vector expressing the Wuhan-strain SARS-CoV-2 spike. The data were produced by immunoSEQ multiplex PCR, yet TCRdb's version contains in-frame clones alone and is incomplete. Here the sample spans approximately 420,000 clones, more than 75% being singletons.

The sequencing used peripheral blood, collected in a trial of Ad26.COV2.S vaccine versus placebo. The clonotype was recovered from a person aged 18-65 years who received the Ad26.COV2.S COVID-19 vaccine or a placebo. The chain recombines TRBV6-4 with TRBJ2-5; D gene unclear. The CDR3 bases are TGTGCCAGCAGTGCCAAAAGAGAGACCCAGTACTTC. Protein product: CASSAKRETQYF.